This paragraph reports one TCR beta chain. Its antigen is not identified. TCRdb reprocessed the 5' RACE reads; each CDR3 protein has one entry and no DNA is given. This sample's clone table lists roughly 280,000 distinct CDR3 sequences. The CDR3 sequence is 14 residues long. Germline CDR1 SGHTA, CDR2 FQGNSA. These data are taken from a study of T cells expressing NK-cell markers. Notes on the study in general: Top CD8+ clonotypes included the dominant CD3+CD56+NKG2C+ clonotypes in several donors.

V and J are TRBV7-2 and TRBJ1-6; TCRdb outputs TRBD1, but without DNA this stays unchecked. Source material: blood T cells: a sorted CD56 or NKG2C T cell subset, CD4+ or CD8+ T cells, or bulk PBMC T cells (not recorded which). This sequence was found in a man between 18 and 29 years old in good health. The CDR3 loop is CASSWGGSVSPLHF.